This TCR beta chain appears in the sequencing data of a study of post-analysis software for immune sequencing data. General observations from the study: Controls' normalized Chao1 diversity significantly exceeded that of multiple sclerosis patients. Strong co-clustering by F measure linked samples that shared a preparation batch. About five TRBV segments were more frequent in patients than controls; TRBV5-6, TRBV5-1 and TRBV20-1 belonged to this group.

Unique molecular identifiers were present in the TCR beta cDNA libraries. TCRdb itself ran the PCR reads through MiXCR, one entry per CDR3 protein. The table records 820,000 or so distinct CDR3 sequences, approximately 57% of them present only once. This clonotype came up a few times. What it binds is unknown. With V trimmed by 7 bases and J by 1 base, 17 bases remained unmatched. The CDR3 is made up of 18 amino acids. From germline, CDR1 is MNHNS and CDR2 SASEGT. The chain couples TRBV6-1 to TRBJ2-7; 9 positions match TRBD1. The receptor's source is a girl aged 10 to 17 with multiple sclerosis. Sequenced input: blood. CDR3 DNA: TGTGCCAGCAAATCGGGACAGGGTCAGGGTGGCTTATCCTACGAGCAGTACTTC. The encoded protein is CASKSGQGQGGLSYEQYF.